The clone carrying this T cell receptor beta chain came up a few times. Its antigen is as yet unknown. Per the germline V gene, CDR1 is MNHEY and CDR2 is SVGEGT. V lost 6 bases to trimming and J lost 4 bases, with 19 bases between them. CDR3 length equals 15 residues. This specimen belongs to a study of identical twins. Findings and caveats of the study: Among beta out-of-frame sequences, excess sharing between twins appeared weaker. Out-of-frame alpha sequences that twins shared showed excess low generation probability. Researchers caution that invariant MAIT and iNKT cells could partly confound zero-insertion analyses.

Unique molecular identifiers were present on the cDNA, and a universal primer site came from template switching. TCRdb fed the 5' RACE reads into MiXCR, producing one record per CDR3 protein. This table holds a few hundred thousand distinct CDR3 sequences, roughly an eighth found once. This same sample was also part of a study on yellow fever vaccine responses in identical twins.

The receptor comes from a woman in her late teens or twenties in good health. J is TRBJ2-7 and V is TRBV6-2 or TRBV6-3, with D possibly TRBD2 on 5 matching bases. The sample was memory (CD45RO+) T cells sorted from blood. CDR3 coding DNA: TGTGCCAGCAGCCTATGGGAGTCTAGCACTTACGAGCAGTACTTC. It is translated as CASSLWESSTYEQYF.